This T cell receptor beta chain was identified in a study of CD8+ T cells in alopecia areata. Reverse transcribed after extraction, RNA yielded cDNA as the sequencing template. The protocol was immunoSEQ multiplex PCR, while the TCRdb copy is restricted to in-frame clones and leaves out a portion. The top ten hold about a tenth of the sample, which has roughly 180,000 clones, roughly 50% seen once. Described treatment: oral pan-JAK inhibitor, 5-10 mg twice daily. This clone was observed a few times. Trimming left V 4 bases short and J 3 bases short, with 6 bases between. The CDR3 is made up of 12 amino acids. Per the germline V gene, CDR1 is SQVTM and CDR2 is ANQGSEA.

Sample: CD8+ T cells sorted from blood, taken at week 24, from a patient treated with tofacitinib. The V and J genes are TRBV29-1 and TRBJ2-2, with D hard to call. The sequence was obtained from a human donor with alopecia areata. The CDR3 DNA follows: TGCAGCGTTGTTACGGACACCGGGGAGCTGTTTTTT. Its protein is CSVVTDTGELFF.